The next 11 T cell receptor beta chains were all read from a single sample in a study of OX40 agonist ivuxolimab in advanced cancers. Profiled with immunoSEQ multiplex PCR; TCRdb holds only in-frame clones, not every one. The sample shows nearly 20,000 clones, approximately 87% of them seen only once. Here the sequenced sample was CD4+ or CD8+ T cells sorted from blood, taken in a trial of the OX40 agonist ivuxolimab. Every receptor here comes from an adult with an advanced solid tumor such as melanoma, head and neck, liver or kidney cancer.

This clone was observed a single time. The chain couples TRBV2 to TRBJ2-5; tentative D call: TRBD1 (6 bases). Germline assignment: CDR1 SNHLY and CDR2 FYNNEI. Trimming removed 3 bases at V and 6 bases at J, with 11 bases between. This CDR3 comprises 13 residues. The CDR3 DNA is TGTGCCAGCAGTGACGGTGGGGGCAAGACCCAGTACTTC. Its protein is CASSDGGGKTQYF. The whole variable domain, filled in from reference TRBV2 and TRBJ2-5, reads EPEVTQTPSHQVTQMGQEVILRCVPISNHLYFYWYRQILGQKVEFLVSFYNNEISEKSEIFDDQFSVERPDGSNFTLKIRSTKLEDSAMYFCASSDGGGKTQYFGPGTRLLVL.

The V call is TRBV5-1, the J call TRBJ2-3, with D hard to call. The V gene lost 0 bases and the J gene lost 6 bases, with 11 bases spanning the gap. The CDR3 extends over 14 amino acids. Germline CDR1 and CDR2: SGHRS and YFSETQ. CDR3 in DNA: TGCGCCAGCAGCTTGGGTCTATCTTGGGATACGCAGTATTTT. Encoded protein: CASSLGLSWDTQYF.

The chain recombines TRBV14 with TRBJ2-2; D ambiguous. Germline lookup yields CDR1 SGHDN and CDR2 FVKESK. V shed 3 bases and J shed 4 bases, with 9 bases lying between them. This CDR3 is 14 amino acids long. CDR3 coding DNA: TGTGCCAGCAGCCAGATAAGTTCCACCGGGGAGCTGTTTTTT. Its translation is CASSQISSTGELFF.

The chain carries TRBV19 and TRBJ2-7; no reliable D call. Trimming took off 11 bases at V and 0 bases at J, with 11 bases between the two ends. The germline gives CDR1 LNHDA, CDR2 SQIVND (reference sequence). This CDR3 has 12 amino acids. CDR3 sequence reads: CAPKFPSYEQYF. For the CDR3, the DNA is TGTGCCCCCAAATTCCCCTCCTACGAGCAGTACTTC. Together with reference TRBV19 and TRBJ2-7, the CDR3 gives the full variable domain: DGGITQSPKYLFRKEGQNVTLSCEQNLNHDAMYWYRQDPGQGLRLIYYSQIVNDFQKGDIAEGYSVSREKKESFPLTVTSAQKNPTAFYLCAPKFPSYEQYFGPGTRLTVT.

V gene TRBV9 combines with J gene TRBJ1-2; 9 bases are a match to TRBD1. The ends lost 3 bases at V and 6 bases at J; junction bases unmatched: 3. CDR3 length: 13 residues. From germline, CDR1 is SGDLS and CDR2 YYNGEE. The CDR3 is CASSETGGNGYTF. Written as DNA, the CDR3 is TGTGCCAGCAGCGAAACAGGGGGCAATGGCTACACCTTC.

This chain connects TRBV29-1 to TRBJ2-3; maybe TRBD2 (5 bases). CDR1 is SQVTM and CDR2 is ANQGSEA in the germline V gene. V dropped 0 bases and J dropped 10 bases, with 20 bases sitting between them. The CDR3 totals 15 residues. This CDR3 reads CSVEDLASPNRAQYF. The CDR3 nucleotides read TGCAGCGTTGAAGATCTTGCTAGCCCCAATCGGGCGCAGTATTTT.

The chain carries TRBV6-5 and TRBJ1-2, with D possibly matching TRBD1 (5 bases). The germline V and J ends were trimmed by 0 bases and 3 bases, with 14 bases remaining between them. The germline CDR1 and CDR2 sequences are MNHEY and SVGAGI. CDR3 length: 16 amino acids. CDR3 in amino acids: CASSYSQGEGYYGYTF. CDR3 nucleotides: TGTGCCAGCAGTTACTCGCAGGGCGAAGGTTACTATGGCTACACCTTC.

This chain uses TRBV14 with TRBJ2-7; D might be TRBD1 or TRBD2, each matching 5 bases. V was pared by 1 base and J by 6 bases, with 16 bases between. The CDR3 has 15 amino acids. The germline gives CDR1 SGHDN, CDR2 FVKESK. The CDR3 DNA sequence: TGTGCCAGCAGCCAAGGAAGGGGATACAGCGGCGAGCAGTACTTC. Its protein is CASSQGRGYSGEQYF. Variable domain in full (rest from reference TRBV14 and TRBJ2-7): EAGVTQFPSHSVIEKGQTVTLRCDPISGHDNLYWYRRVMGKEIKFLLHFVKESKQDESGMPNNRFLAERTGGTYSTLKVQPAELEDSGVYFCASSQGRGYSGEQYFGPGTRLTVT.

The chain is built from TRBV11-2 and TRBJ1-2; TRBD1 is a possible D gene (5 bases). Germline loops: CDR1 SGHAT, CDR2 FQNNGV. The CDR3 extends over 15 amino acids. The ends were cut back, 5 bases at V and 2 bases at J, with 15 bases in the middle. The CDR3 is CASSPAGGGNYGYTF. The CDR3 region has the DNA TGTGCCAGCAGCCCCGCCGGCGGGGGAAACTATGGCTACACCTTC.

The chain recombines TRBV2 with TRBJ2-4; 11 nucleotides agree with TRBD1. Looked up from germline, CDR1 is SNHLY and CDR2 is FYNNEI. This CDR3 comprises 15 residues. V was clipped by 5 bases and J by 7 bases; unmatched bases: 7. The CDR3 region is CASSSQDRGRNIQYF. The CDR3 nucleotides are TGTGCCAGCAGTTCCCAGGACAGGGGGCGTAACATTCAGTACTTC.

The table lists this clone with a count of one. The CDR3 region is CASSDPGTSGTDTQYF. The CDR3 coding sequence is TGCGCCAGCAGTGACCCCGGGACTAGCGGCACAGATACGCAGTATTTT. The genes are TRBV10-1 and TRBJ2-3, with 10 bases fitting TRBD2. The CDR3 length is 16 residues. Germline CDR1 and CDR2: WNHNN and SYGVQD (reference sequence). V gave up 3 bases and J gave up 1 base; unmatched junction bases: 4.